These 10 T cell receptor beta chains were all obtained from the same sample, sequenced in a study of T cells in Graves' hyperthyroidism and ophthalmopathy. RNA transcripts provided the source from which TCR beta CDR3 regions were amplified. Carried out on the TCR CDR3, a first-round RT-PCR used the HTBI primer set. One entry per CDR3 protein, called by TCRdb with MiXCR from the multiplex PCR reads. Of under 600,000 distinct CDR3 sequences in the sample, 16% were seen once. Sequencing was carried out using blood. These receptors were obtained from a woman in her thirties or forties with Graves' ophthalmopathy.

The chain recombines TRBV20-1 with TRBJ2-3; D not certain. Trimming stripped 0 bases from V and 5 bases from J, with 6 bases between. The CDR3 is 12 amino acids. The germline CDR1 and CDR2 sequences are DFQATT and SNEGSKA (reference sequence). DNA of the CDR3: TGCAGTGCTAGAGATCAAGGAGATACGCAGTATTTT. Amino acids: CSARDQGDTQYF.

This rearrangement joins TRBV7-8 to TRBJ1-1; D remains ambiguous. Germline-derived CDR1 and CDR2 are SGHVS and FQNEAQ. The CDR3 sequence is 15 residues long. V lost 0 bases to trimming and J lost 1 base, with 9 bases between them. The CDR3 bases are TGTGCCAGCAGCTTAGCATCGGCAGGGAACACTGAAGCTTTCTTT. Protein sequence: CASSLASAGNTEAFF. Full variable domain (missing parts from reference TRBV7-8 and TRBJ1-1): GAGVSQSPRYKVAKRGQDVALRCDPISGHVSLFWYQQALGQGPEFLTYFQNEAQLDKSGLPSDRFFAERPEGSVSTLKIQRTQQEDSAVYLCASSLASAGNTEAFFGQGTRLTVV.

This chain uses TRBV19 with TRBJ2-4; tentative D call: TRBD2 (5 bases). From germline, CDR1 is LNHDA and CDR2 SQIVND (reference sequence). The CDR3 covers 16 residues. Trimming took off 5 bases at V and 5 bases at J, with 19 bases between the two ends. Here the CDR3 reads CASSVLKGAGENIQYF. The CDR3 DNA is TGTGCCAGTAGTGTCTTGAAGGGTGCGGGTGAAAACATTCAGTACTTC. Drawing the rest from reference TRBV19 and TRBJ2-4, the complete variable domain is DGGITQSPKYLFRKEGQNVTLSCEQNLNHDAMYWYRQDPGQGLRLIYYSQIVNDFQKGDIAEGYSVSREKKESFPLTVTSAQKNPTAFYLCASSVLKGAGENIQYFGAGTRLSVL.

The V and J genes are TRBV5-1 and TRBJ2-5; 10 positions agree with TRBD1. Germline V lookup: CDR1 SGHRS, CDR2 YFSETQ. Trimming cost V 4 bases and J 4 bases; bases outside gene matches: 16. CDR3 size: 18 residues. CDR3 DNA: TGCGCCAGCAGCCCTATACACTCCGGGACAGGGGTGAGAGAGACCCAGTACTTC. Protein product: CASSPIHSGTGVRETQYF.

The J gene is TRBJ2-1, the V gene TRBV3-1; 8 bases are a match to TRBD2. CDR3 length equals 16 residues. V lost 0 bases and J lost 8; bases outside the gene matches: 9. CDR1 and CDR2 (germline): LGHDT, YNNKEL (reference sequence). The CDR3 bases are TGTGCCAGCAGCCAAGAAACGGGACTAGTTAAGGATGAGCAGTTCTTC. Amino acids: CASSQETGLVKDEQFF.

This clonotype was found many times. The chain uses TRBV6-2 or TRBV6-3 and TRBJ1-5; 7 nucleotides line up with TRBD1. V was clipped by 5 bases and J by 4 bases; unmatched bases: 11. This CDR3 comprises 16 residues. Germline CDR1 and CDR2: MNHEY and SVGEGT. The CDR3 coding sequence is TGTGCCAGCAGTCCGACAGGGCCTCTTAGGAATCAGCCCCAGCATTTT. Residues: CASSPTGPLRNQPQHF.

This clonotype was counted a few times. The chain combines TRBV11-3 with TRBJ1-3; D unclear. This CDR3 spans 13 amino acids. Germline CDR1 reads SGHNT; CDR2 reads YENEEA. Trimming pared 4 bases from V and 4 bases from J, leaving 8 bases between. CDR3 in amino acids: CASSYGRGNTIYF. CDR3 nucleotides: TGTGCCAGCAGCTACGGACGGGGAAACACCATATATTTT.

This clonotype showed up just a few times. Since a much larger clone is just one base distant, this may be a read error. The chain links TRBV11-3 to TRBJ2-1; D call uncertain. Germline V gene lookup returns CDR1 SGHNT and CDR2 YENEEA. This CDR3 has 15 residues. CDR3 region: CASSLGSGTYNGQFF. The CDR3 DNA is TGTGCCAGCAGCTTAGGGTCGGGCACTTACAATGGGCAGTTCTTC.

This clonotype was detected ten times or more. CDR3 in amino acids: CASSASSGANVLTF. CDR3 bases: TGTGCCAGCAGTGCGAGCTCTGGGGCCAACGTCCTGACTTTC. The chain joins TRBV2 to TRBJ2-6; D gene unclear. CDR1 and CDR2 from the germline V gene are SNHLY and FYNNEI. The CDR3 consists of 14 residues. With 4 bases removed from V and 0 bases from J, the gap between germline ends came to 4 bases.

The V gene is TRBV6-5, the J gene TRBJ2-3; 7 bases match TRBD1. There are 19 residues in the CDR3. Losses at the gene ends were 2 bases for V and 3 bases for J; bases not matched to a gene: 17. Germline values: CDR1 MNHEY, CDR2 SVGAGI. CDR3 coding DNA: TGTGCCAGCAGTTACCCGCGATCCTCCGGGACAGCTTTAACAGATACGCAGTATTTT. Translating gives CASSYPRSSGTALTDTQYF.